The text below deals with one T cell receptor (beta chain). Its cognate antigen is unknown. This sample is part of a study of T cell responses to AZD1222 COVID-19 vaccine. Study results and limitations: Spike-specific TCR breadth and depth rose after two AZD1222 doses.

Assay used: immunoSEQ multiplex PCR; TCRdb lists only in-frame clones, some missing. The top ten hold under 2% of the sample, which has 120,000 to 150,000 clones, roughly 87% seen once. This sequence was found in an adult who received the AZD1222 COVID-19 vaccine. Sequenced here: peripheral blood, sampled 28 days after the second AZD1222 dose.

CDR3: CASSMGGRANQPQHF. The CDR3 DNA reads as TGTGCCAGTAGTATGGGGGGGCGCGCCAATCAGCCCCAGCATTTT. The rearrangement links TRBV19 to TRBJ1-5, with D tentatively TRBD1 (6 bases). Trimming pared 3 bases from V and 3 bases from J, leaving 12 bases between. This CDR3 has 15 residues. Looked up from germline, CDR1 is LNHDA and CDR2 is SQIVND (reference sequence).